The 26 T cell receptor beta chains below all came from one sample that was sequenced in a study of OX40 agonist ivuxolimab in advanced cancers. This table comes from immunoSEQ multiplex PCR, and its TCRdb copy is limited to in-frame clones, with some not included. Of 150,000 to 170,000 clones detected, around 94% appear once; the ten largest clones hold approximately 0.32%. The material was CD4+ or CD8+ T cells sorted from blood, obtained in a trial of the OX40 agonist ivuxolimab. The receptors were gathered from an adult with an advanced solid tumor such as melanoma, head and neck, liver or kidney cancer.

The chain has TRBV6-1 and TRBJ1-3; 10 positions match TRBD1. Trimming took 4 bases from V and 3 from J; bases not matched to a gene: 9. CDR3 length equals 17 residues. Germline values: CDR1 MNHNS, CDR2 SASEGT. The CDR3 coding sequence is TGTGCCAGCAGTGCCCAGGGACAGGGGAGAATTGGAAACACCATATATTTT. It translates to CASSAQGQGRIGNTIYF.

This CDR3 is CASSGRDRGYEQYF. The CDR3 DNA reads as TGTGCCAGCAGCGGCCGGGACAGGGGTTACGAGCAGTACTTC. J is TRBJ2-7 and V is TRBV5-5; TRBD1 matches at 10 bases. This CDR3 is 14 amino acids long. In germline, CDR1 is SGHKS, CDR2 YYEKEE (reference sequence). V dropped 4 bases and J dropped 4; count of bases not matched to a gene: 5.

The genes are TRBV18 and TRBJ2-5; weak D call: TRBD1 (6 bases). The germline CDR1 and CDR2 sequences are KGHSH and LQKENI. The CDR3 length is 12 residues. V lost 5 bases and J lost 3, with 7 bases in between. CDR3 nucleotides: TGTGCCAGCTCAGGACAGAAAGAGACCCAGTACTTC. It yields the protein CASSGQKETQYF.

The chain recombines TRBV7-3 with TRBJ1-3, with D perhaps matching TRBD1 (6 bases). Trimming cost V 3 bases and J 3 bases, with 9 bases left between them. This CDR3 spans 14 amino acids. Germline loops: CDR1 SGHTA, CDR2 FQGTGA. CDR3 protein: CASSFTQGGNTIYF. CDR3 nucleotide sequence: TGTGCCAGCAGCTTTACACAGGGTGGAAACACCATATATTTT.

As for this clone: Other DNA sequences of this sample code for an identical CDR3. This chain connects TRBV10-3 to TRBJ2-7, with D tentatively TRBD1 or TRBD2 (6 bases each). Germline V gene sequence: CDR1 ENHRY, CDR2 SYGVKD. V was trimmed by 4 bases and J by 0 bases, leaving 13 bases between them. This CDR3 contains 15 residues. The CDR3 coding sequence is TGTGCCATCAGTGGGGGGGACACGAGCTCCTACGAGCAGTACTTC. As protein: CAISGGDTSSYEQYF.

J is TRBJ1-6 and V is TRBV2; tentative D call: TRBD1 (6 bases). From germline, CDR1 is SNHLY and CDR2 FYNNEI. The germline V and J ends were trimmed by 9 bases and 7 bases, with 10 bases remaining between them. CDR3 length equals 12 residues. CDR3 DNA sequence: TGTGCCAGACAGGGTTCCAATTCACCCCTCCACTTT. Residues: CARQGSNSPLHF.

CDR3 protein: CASRPSAGLGETQYF. As DNA, the CDR3 is TGTGCCAGCCGCCCCTCGGCAGGGTTAGGAGAGACCCAGTACTTC. The chain employs TRBV27 and TRBJ2-5; perhaps TRBD1 as D (5 bases). The CDR3 has 15 residues. Germline V lookup: CDR1 MNHEY, CDR2 SMNVEV (reference sequence). Deletions cut 8 bases from V and 4 bases from J, with 20 bases between.

The V gene is TRBV7-2, the J gene TRBJ1-2; no clear D gene. The CDR3 is 14 amino acids. The germline CDR1 and CDR2 sequences are SGHTA and FQGNSA. V gave up 1 base and J gave up 4 bases, with 10 bases separating them. CDR3 DNA sequence: TGTGCCAGCAGCTTAGTTCCCGCGGGCTATGGCTACACCTTC. This encodes CASSLVPAGYGYTF.

The table lists this clone with a count of one. The rearrangement joins TRBV29-1 to TRBJ2-6, with 8 bases matching TRBD1. The CDR3 has 15 amino acids. Germline CDR1 reads SQVTM; CDR2 reads ANQGSEA. The V segment lost 4 bases and the J segment 2 bases; nucleotides outside the gene matches: 4. The CDR3: CSVARTGPGANVLTF. In DNA form, the CDR3 reads TGCAGCGTTGCCCGGACAGGGCCTGGGGCCAACGTCCTGACTTTC.

The gene calls are TRBV5-8 and TRBJ2-3; D remains ambiguous. V was trimmed by 0 bases and J by 1 base, leaving 3 bases between them. Germline V gene lookup returns CDR1 SGHTS and CDR2 YDEGEE. The CDR3 extends over 13 amino acids. CDR3 loop: CASSLGRTDTQYF. The CDR3 bases are TGTGCCAGCAGCTTGGGCCGCACAGATACGCAGTATTTT.

The rearrangement joins TRBV13 to TRBJ2-4; 7 bases fit TRBD1. V was clipped by 4 bases and J by 0 bases; unmatched bases: 6. This CDR3 has 16 residues. The germline V gene has CDR1 PRHDT and CDR2 FYEKMQ (reference sequence). The CDR3 DNA is TGTGCCAGCAGCTCCCAGGACAGGAAAGCCAAAAACATTCAGTACTTC. It yields the protein CASSSQDRKAKNIQYF. Variable domain in full (rest from reference TRBV13 and TRBJ2-4): AAGVIQSPRHLIKEKRETATLKCYPIPRHDTVYWYQQGPGQDPQFLISFYEKMQSDKGSIPDRFSAQQFSDYHSELNMSSLELGDSALYFCASSSQDRKAKNIQYFGAGTRLSVL.

For the CDR3, the DNA is TGTGCCAGCTCACCGGGACAGGGGACAGATACGCAGTATTTT. Its translation: CASSPGQGTDTQYF. The J gene is TRBJ2-3, the V gene TRBV18; 10 nucleotides align to TRBD1. V shed 3 bases, J shed 3 bases, and the junction held 0 bases outside the gene matches. The CDR3 runs 14 residues. Germline lookup yields CDR1 KGHSH and CDR2 LQKENI.

This chain uses TRBV15 with TRBJ1-3; D is unclear. Germline loops: CDR1 LNHNV, CDR2 YYDKDF (reference sequence). V lost 0 bases and J lost 0, with 9 bases in between. The CDR3 length is 16 residues. CDR3 DNA: TGTGCCACCAGCAGAGATTTCCCAGGCTCTGGAAACACCATATATTTT. It specifies CATSRDFPGSGNTIYF.

This chain joins TRBV5-1 and TRBJ1-5, with D possibly being TRBD1 (6 bases). Trimming stripped 4 bases from V and 2 bases from J, with 10 bases between. The CDR3 totals 14 residues. Germline CDR1 is SGHRS and CDR2 is YFSETQ. The CDR3: CASSRGGGNQPQHF. CDR3 DNA sequence: TGCGCCAGCAGCCGCGGGGGCGGCAATCAGCCCCAGCATTTT.

The gene calls are TRBV19 and TRBJ1-1, with D possibly matching TRBD1 (5 bases). The CDR3 is made up of 14 amino acids. Trimming took off 6 bases at V and 6 bases at J, with 17 bases between the two ends. Germline V gives CDR1 LNHDA, CDR2 SQIVND (reference sequence). The CDR3 DNA sequence: TGTGCCAGTAGCCCAGGGACGCAACGGGCTGAAGCTTTCTTT. As protein: CASSPGTQRAEAFF.

V gene TRBV29-1 combines with J gene TRBJ2-7; D is possibly TRBD2 (6 bases). Germline CDR1 is SQVTM and CDR2 is ANQGSEA. The CDR3 extends over 14 amino acids. Trimming cost V 4 bases and J 2 bases, with 15 bases left between them. The CDR3 DNA follows: TGCAGCGTTGGGGACTCACGGGACCCCTACGAGCAGTACTTC. It specifies CSVGDSRDPYEQYF.

The chain joins TRBV11-2 to TRBJ2-7; 14 nucleotides match TRBD2. Per germline, CDR1 SGHAT and CDR2 FQNNGV. The CDR3 runs 15 residues. V lost 5 bases and J lost 6; bases outside the gene matches: 6. DNA of the CDR3: TGTGCCAGCAGCGAGAGACTAGCGGGGGGGTTCGAGCAGTACTTC. The encoded protein is CASSERLAGGFEQYF.

CDR3: CASSGRTGDRDTQYF. As DNA, the CDR3 is TGCGCCAGCAGTGGACGGACAGGAGACCGGGATACGCAGTATTTT. The chain employs TRBV10-1 and TRBJ2-3, with TRBD1 matching 7 bases. Germline CDR1 WNHNN, CDR2 SYGVQD (reference sequence). CDR3 length equals 15 residues. Trimming removed 4 bases from V and 6 bases from J; junction bases left unmatched: 10.

V is TRBV5-1 and J is TRBJ2-5; TRBD1 agrees at 8 bases. Germline V gene sequence: CDR1 SGHRS, CDR2 YFSETQ. The CDR3 loop spans 15 amino acids. The J segment lost 4 bases and the V segment lost 4 bases, leaving 9 bases of the junction unmatched. The CDR3 loop is CASSPLDRAVETQYF. The CDR3, as DNA: TGCGCCAGCAGCCCTCTGGACAGGGCGGTAGAGACCCAGTACTTC. The full variable domain, rest sourced from reference TRBV5-1 and TRBJ2-5, is KAGVTQTPRYLIKTRGQQVTLSCSPISGHRSVSWYQQTPGQGLQFLFEYFSETQRNKGNFPGRFSGRQFSNSRSEMNVSTLELGDSALYLCASSPLDRAVETQYFGPGTRLLVL.

The chain is built from TRBV25-1 and TRBJ1-4; D gene uncertain. CDR1 and CDR2 (germline): MGHDK, SYGVNS. The CDR3 runs 16 residues. Between the trimmed V and J ends, which lost 2 bases and 0 bases, there was a span of 10 bases. CDR3 region: CASSETRLATNEKLFF. Written as DNA, the CDR3 is TGTGCCAGCAGTGAAACCAGGTTGGCAACTAATGAAAAACTGTTTTTT.

This sequence joins TRBV5-1 and TRBJ2-7, with 10 bases aligning to TRBD2. The junction had 9 bases not matched to a gene; V was cut back by 4 bases and J by 5 bases. Germline V gives CDR1 SGHRS, CDR2 YFSETQ. The CDR3 length is 15 residues. CDR3 in amino acids: CASSPLVAGGHEQYF. The CDR3 DNA is TGCGCCAGCAGCCCACTGGTAGCGGGAGGCCACGAGCAGTACTTC.

The chain links TRBV5-1 to TRBJ2-1; a possible D gene is TRBD1 (6 bases). The V end was cut by 5 bases, the J end by 9 bases, with 12 bases between. This CDR3 is built from 12 residues. CDR1 and CDR2 from the germline V gene are SGHRS and YFSETQ. In DNA form, the CDR3 reads TGCGCCAGCAGTCCTCTAGGGGGTGAGCAGTTCTTC. Translation gives CASSPLGGEQFF.

The chain is built from TRBV28 and TRBJ1-2; 8 bases map to TRBD1. V trimming: 4 bases; J trimming: 0 bases; junction bases outside the gene matches: 7. The CDR3 has 16 residues. Germline lookup yields CDR1 MDHEN and CDR2 SYDVKM. CDR3 bases: TGTGCCAGCAGTTCTTATGGGACAGGCGCTAACTATGGCTACACCTTC. Amino acids: CASSSYGTGANYGYTF.

The V and J genes are TRBV7-2 and TRBJ2-7, with D possibly TRBD2 on 6 matching bases. Germline assignment: CDR1 SGHTA and CDR2 FQGNSA. The ends were cut back, 5 bases at V and 0 bases at J, with 14 bases in the middle. The CDR3 runs 15 residues. CDR3 nucleotide sequence: TGTGCCAGCAGCATCCGACTAGACAACTCCTACGAGCAGTACTTC. This codes for CASSIRLDNSYEQYF.

J is TRBJ1-1 and V is TRBV29-1, with 8 bases aligning to TRBD1. Germline lookup yields CDR1 SQVTM and CDR2 ANQGSEA. This CDR3 has 15 residues. V gave up 1 base and J gave up 5 bases; unmatched junction bases: 9. This CDR3 is CSVEGRQGARTEAFF. CDR3 bases: TGCAGCGTTGAAGGTCGGCAGGGGGCGCGTACTGAAGCTTTCTTT.

CDR3 sequence reads: CASSYSQGLGNSPLHF. Written as DNA, the CDR3 is TGTGCCAGCAGTTACTCGCAGGGTCTGGGCAATTCACCCCTCCACTTT. The V gene is TRBV6-5, the J gene TRBJ1-6; a possible D gene is TRBD1 (5 bases). In germline, CDR1 is MNHEY, CDR2 SVGAGI. There are 16 residues in the CDR3. The V and J ends lost 0 bases and 7 bases respectively, with 13 bases between them.